The next 31 T cell receptor beta chains were all read from a single sample in a study of blood T cell repertoires in COVID-19. Libraries were prepared by immunoSEQ multiplex PCR; TCRdb keeps only in-frame clonotypes and omits some of them. Here the sample spans 75,000 to 90,000 clones, about 88% being singletons. The source material was peripheral blood. These receptors all come from a man at least 80 years old with active or convalescent COVID-19.

The gene calls are TRBV7-9 and TRBJ1-2; D remains unclear. The CDR3 length is 14 residues. V was clipped by 4 bases and J by 6 bases, with 15 bases between them. From germline, CDR1 is SEHNR and CDR2 FQNEAQ (reference sequence). CDR3 sequence (DNA): TGTGCCAGCAGCTCACCCCCGGGAACGAATGGCTACACCTTC. Translated, it gives CASSSPPGTNGYTF.

The rearrangement links TRBV6-1 to TRBJ1-6, with D perhaps matching TRBD1 (6 bases). The germline V gene has CDR1 MNHNS and CDR2 SASEGT. The CDR3 covers 18 residues. With 2 bases removed from V and 0 bases from J, the gap between germline ends came to 14 bases. In DNA, the CDR3 is TGTGCCAGCAGTGAAAGGGGGGGGGCGGGCTCCTATAATTCACCCCTCCACTTT. This encodes CASSERGGAGSYNSPLHF.

The CDR3 DNA sequence: TGTGCCACCTCAGGGGGACAAAACAATCAGCCCCAGCATTTT. It is translated as CATSGGQNNQPQHF. This chain connects TRBV19 to TRBJ1-5; TRBD1 matches at 7 bases. Unmatched junction bases numbered 9, after V lost 10 bases and J lost 3 bases. The CDR3 is 14 amino acids. The germline gives CDR1 LNHDA, CDR2 SQIVND (reference sequence). The variable domain in full, completed from reference TRBV19 and TRBJ1-5, reads DGGITQSPKYLFRKEGQNVTLSCEQNLNHDAMYWYRQDPGQGLRLIYYSQIVNDFQKGDIAEGYSVSREKKESFPLTVTSAQKNPTAFYLCATSGGQNNQPQHFGDGTRLSIL.

The chain couples TRBV7-8 to TRBJ2-7; 11 bases agree with TRBD2. CDR3 length: 17 amino acids. V shed 6 bases, J shed 0 bases, and the junction held 10 bases outside the gene matches. Germline V gene data show CDR1 as SGHVS and CDR2 as FQNEAQ. CDR3 sequence reads: CASSMASGGRSSYEQYV. The CDR3 region has the DNA TGTGCCAGCAGTATGGCTAGCGGGGGGAGGAGCTCCTACGAGCAGTACGTC.

The V and J genes are TRBV7-9 and TRBJ1-4; D is unresolved. V was trimmed by 5 bases and J by 2 bases, leaving 9 bases between them. The CDR3 sequence is 14 residues long. Germline V gives CDR1 SEHNR, CDR2 FQNEAQ (reference sequence). The CDR3 sequence is CASSLTGTNEKLFF. CDR3 bases: TGTGCCAGCAGCCTAACGGGGACTAATGAAAAACTGTTTTTT.

This sequence joins TRBV30 and TRBJ2-3; 8 bases line up with TRBD1. Germline V gives CDR1 GTSNPN, CDR2 SVGIG (reference sequence). With V trimmed by 5 bases and J by 2 bases, 9 bases remained unmatched. This CDR3 region has 15 residues. This CDR3 is CAWDGQGHHTDTQYF. DNA for the CDR3: TGTGCCTGGGATGGACAGGGCCACCACACAGATACGCAGTATTTT.

This rearrangement joins TRBV5-1 to TRBJ2-3; D remains unclear. V was cut by 1 base and J by 0 bases, with 6 bases left in between. The CDR3 is 14 residues long. In germline, CDR1 is SGHRS, CDR2 YFSETQ. CDR3 DNA: TGCGCCAGCAGCTTGCCACTAAGCACAGATACGCAGTATTTT. As protein: CASSLPLSTDTQYF.

The table lists this clone with a count of one. The chain is built from TRBV6-2 or TRBV6-3 and TRBJ2-4; no clear D gene. V was clipped by 5 bases and J by 7 bases, with 18 bases between them. CDR1 and CDR2 (germline): MNHEY, SVGEGT. The CDR3 loop spans 15 amino acids. The CDR3 protein is CASSQYLPPWNIQYF. The CDR3 nucleotides are TGTGCCAGCAGTCAGTATTTGCCCCCGTGGAACATTCAGTACTTC.

The genes are TRBV19 and TRBJ1-5; no definite D call. Germline CDR1 and CDR2: LNHDA and SQIVND (reference sequence). V shed 9 bases and J shed 0 bases, with 15 bases lying between them. The CDR3 has 15 residues. The CDR3 DNA reads as TGTGCCAGCTCCCCCTCCCCGGGTAGCAATCAGCCCCAGCATTTT. Its translation is CASSPSPGSNQPQHF. The whole variable domain, filled in from reference TRBV19 and TRBJ1-5, reads DGGITQSPKYLFRKEGQNVTLSCEQNLNHDAMYWYRQDPGQGLRLIYYSQIVNDFQKGDIAEGYSVSREKKESFPLTVTSAQKNPTAFYLCASSPSPGSNQPQHFGDGTRLSIL.

The genes are TRBV30 and TRBJ2-2, with TRBD2 matching 12 bases. Germline V gene lookup returns CDR1 GTSNPN and CDR2 SVGIG (reference sequence). Losses at the gene ends were 1 base for V and 4 bases for J; bases not matched to a gene: 4. The CDR3 spans 16 residues. As DNA, the CDR3 is TGTGCCTGGAGTGGACTAGCGGGAGTGATCACCGGGGAGCTGTTTTTT. Protein product: CAWSGLAGVITGELFF.

The chain has TRBV9 and TRBJ2-3; tentative D call: TRBD1 (5 bases). CDR1 is SGDLS, CDR2 YYNGEE, per germline. CDR3 length: 16 amino acids. The V end was cut by 3 bases, the J end by 6 bases, with 20 bases between. For the CDR3, the DNA is TGTGCCAGCAGCGACGAGTACTCAGGGCTCTCTGATACGCAGTATTTT. Its translation: CASSDEYSGLSDTQYF.

The chain joins TRBV3-1 (or the pseudogene TRBV3-2) to TRBJ1-2; no reliable D call. Trimming took off 1 base at V and 4 bases at J, with 7 bases between the two ends. Germline V gives CDR1 LGHDT, CDR2 YNNKEL (reference sequence). This CDR3 contains 13 residues. CDR3 loop: CASSQGQAYGYTF. CDR3 in DNA: TGTGCCAGCAGCCAAGGGCAGGCCTATGGCTACACCTTC.

CDR3 amino acids: CASSTPRQGIGQETQYF. The CDR3, as DNA: TGTGCCAGTAGTACCCCGCGACAGGGTATCGGGCAAGAGACCCAGTACTTC. The gene calls are TRBV19 and TRBJ2-5, with 7 bases identical to TRBD1. The CDR3 is 17 amino acids. Germline loops: CDR1 LNHDA, CDR2 SQIVND (reference sequence). J was trimmed by 2 bases and V by 4 bases; bases with no gene match: 13.

A single count supports this clone. The J gene is TRBJ2-5, the V gene TRBV24-1, with 11 nucleotides matching TRBD1. The CDR3 is 16 amino acids. Germline values: CDR1 KGHDR, CDR2 SFDVKD. Germline trimming cut 4 bases from V and 0 bases from J; bases unmatched to any gene: 3. This chain's CDR3 is CATSDGDRGNQETQYF. In nucleotides, the CDR3 is TGTGCCACCAGTGACGGGGACAGGGGGAACCAAGAGACCCAGTACTTC.

This chain connects TRBV24-1 to TRBJ1-2; tentatively, D is TRBD1 (6 bases). Germline values: CDR1 KGHDR, CDR2 SFDVKD. The ends were cut back, 4 bases at V and 8 bases at J, with 19 bases in the middle. The CDR3 covers 15 residues. The CDR3 region has the DNA TGTGCCACCAGTGAGGCCGGGACACCTCTCACAGGCTACACCTTC. It yields the protein CATSEAGTPLTGYTF.

This chain connects TRBV5-4 to TRBJ2-5; D unclear. This CDR3 region has 15 residues. V was trimmed by 3 bases and J by 2 bases, leaving 14 bases between them. Germline CDR1 and CDR2: SGHNT and YYREEE (reference sequence). In DNA form, the CDR3 reads TGTGCCAGCAGCTCAACAGTGGTCAGACAAGAGACCCAGTACTTC. Residues: CASSSTVVRQETQYF.

The rearrangement uses TRBV18 and TRBJ1-2; 7 bases map to TRBD1. The CDR3 loop spans 14 amino acids. The germline V gene encodes CDR1 KGHSH and CDR2 LQKENI. Losses at the gene ends were 0 bases for V and 7 bases for J; bases not matched to a gene: 5. Here the CDR3 DNA reads TGTGCCAGCTCACCACCCCAGGGGGGTGGTGGCTACACCTTC. As protein: CASSPPQGGGGYTF.

This sequence joins TRBV20-1 and TRBJ1-1; D not certain. V was clipped by 3 bases and J by 5 bases, with 13 bases between them. From germline, CDR1 is DFQATT and CDR2 SNEGSKA (reference sequence). There are 13 residues in the CDR3. In DNA form, the CDR3 reads TGCAGTGCTAGTTCCGGGGTGTGGACTGAAGCTTTCTTT. Translating gives CSASSGVWTEAFF.

The chain has TRBV21-1 and TRBJ2-2; TRBD1, the table's D call, was not compared with the DNA. TRBV21-1 is noted as a pseudogene. The CDR3 loop spans 15 amino acids. The CDR3 loop is CASSTPGQGTGELFF. DNA for the CDR3: TGTGCCAGCAGCACGCCGGGACAGGGAACCGGGGAGCTGTTTTTT.

This chain joins TRBV5-1 and TRBJ2-1; 11 positions agree with TRBD2. Per the germline V gene, CDR1 is SGHRS and CDR2 is YFSETQ. Losses at the gene ends were 5 bases for V and 2 bases for J; bases not matched to a gene: 3. This CDR3 has 15 residues. CDR3 residues: CASRTSGSPYNEQFF. The CDR3 DNA follows: TGCGCCAGCAGAACTAGCGGGAGCCCCTACAATGAGCAGTTCTTC.

This clone was counted a single time. The CDR3 DNA is TGTGCCAGCAGTTTATTGGGGCCCAGCGAAGCTTTCTTT. Translation: CASSLLGPSEAFF. The chain carries TRBV12-3 or TRBV12-4 and TRBJ1-1; tentative D call: TRBD1 (5 bases). This CDR3 is 13 amino acids long. V was trimmed by 2 bases and J by 8 bases, leaving 12 bases between them.

This chain joins TRBV5-1 and TRBJ2-5, with D maybe TRBD1 (6 bases). The V and J ends lost 3 bases and 4 bases respectively, with 16 bases between them. The germline V gene encodes CDR1 SGHRS and CDR2 YFSETQ. The CDR3 covers 15 residues. DNA of the CDR3: TGCGCCAGCAGCTCGGAACCAGACAGGCCAGAGACCCAGTACTTC. It specifies CASSSEPDRPETQYF.

The chain couples TRBV19 to TRBJ1-5; no definite D call. The CDR3 extends over 15 amino acids. CDR1 and CDR2 from the germline V gene are LNHDA and SQIVND (reference sequence). V was pared by 7 bases and J by 1 base, with 14 bases between. This CDR3 reads CASTPAGKSNQPQHF. In DNA, the CDR3 is TGTGCCAGTACCCCTGCGGGGAAAAGCAATCAGCCCCAGCATTTT. The variable domain in full, completed from reference TRBV19 and TRBJ1-5, reads DGGITQSPKYLFRKEGQNVTLSCEQNLNHDAMYWYRQDPGQGLRLIYYSQIVNDFQKGDIAEGYSVSREKKESFPLTVTSAQKNPTAFYLCASTPAGKSNQPQHFGDGTRLSIL.

The chain has TRBV19 and TRBJ2-1; 10 bases are a match to TRBD1. The CDR3 contains 16 residues. The J segment lost 7 bases and the V segment lost 4 bases, leaving 10 bases of the junction unmatched. CDR1 is LNHDA and CDR2 is SQIVND in the germline V gene (reference sequence). The CDR3 DNA is TGTGCCAGTAGTACGGGACAGGGGTGGTCGGTAAATGAGCAGTTCTTC. Translated, it gives CASSTGQGWSVNEQFF.

The J gene is TRBJ2-1, the V gene TRBV19; 9 positions match TRBD1. Unmatched junction bases numbered 4, after V lost 6 bases and J lost 7 bases. The CDR3 is 13 residues long. Germline CDR1 is LNHDA and CDR2 is SQIVND (reference sequence). The CDR3 sequence: CASSLGQGNEQFF. The DNA for the CDR3 is TGTGCCAGTAGCCTGGGACAGGGAAATGAGCAGTTCTTC.

The chain carries TRBV18 and TRBJ2-7; 8 positions match TRBD1. The CDR3 covers 13 residues. CDR1 is KGHSH, CDR2 LQKENI, per germline. The V gene end was trimmed by 1 base and the J gene end by 4 bases; junction bases not matched to a gene: 0. The CDR3 protein is CASSPRQGYEQYV. CDR3 DNA: TGTGCCAGCTCACCACGACAGGGGTACGAGCAGTACGTC.

The chain recombines TRBV15 with TRBJ2-6, with D hard to call. The CDR3 totals 16 residues. V gave up 3 bases and J gave up 0 bases, with 9 bases separating them. Germline V CDR1 and CDR2: LNHNV, YYDKDF (reference sequence). CDR3 sequence: CATSRRAVSGANVLTF. DNA for the CDR3: TGTGCCACCAGCAGGCGAGCTGTCTCTGGGGCCAACGTCCTGACTTTC. Full variable domain (remainder filled in from reference TRBV15 and TRBJ2-6): DAMVIQNPRYQVTQFGKPVTLSCSQTLNHNVMYWYQQKSSQAPKLLFHYYDKDFNNEADTPDNFQSRRPNTSFCFLDIRSPGLGDTAMYLCATSRRAVSGANVLTFGAGSRLTVL.

This clone was detected only once. The V and J genes are TRBV6-5 and TRBJ2-5; D possibly corresponds to TRBD1 (5 bases). V dropped 6 bases and J dropped 2 bases, with 10 bases sitting between them. There are 13 residues in the CDR3. Germline V CDR1 and CDR2: MNHEY, SVGAGI. In DNA, the CDR3 is TGTGCCAGCAGCTGGACACCACAAGAGACCCAGTACTTC. As protein: CASSWTPQETQYF.

V and J are TRBV15 and TRBJ1-6; D ambiguous. This CDR3 comprises 14 residues. The germline gives CDR1 LNHNV, CDR2 YYDKDF (reference sequence). The V end was cut by 5 bases, the J end by 4 bases, with 9 bases between. The CDR3 region has the DNA TGTGCCACCAGCTTCGGGGTTTATAATTCACCCCTCCACTTT. Translation gives CATSFGVYNSPLHF.

This chain uses TRBV18 with TRBJ1-1, with no clear D. Per germline, CDR1 KGHSH and CDR2 LQKENI. V lost 2 bases to trimming and J lost 7 bases, with 8 bases between them. The CDR3 length is 12 residues. This CDR3 is CASSPTNGEAFF. The CDR3 region has the DNA TGTGCCAGCTCACCAACGAACGGTGAAGCTTTCTTT.

This clone appeared once. The chain combines TRBV2 with TRBJ2-7; possibly TRBD2 for D (5 bases). V was pared by 9 bases and J by 9 bases, with 12 bases between. CDR3 length: 10 residues. Germline CDR1 reads SNHLY; CDR2 reads FYNNEI. The CDR3 coding sequence is TGTGCCAGTGGTCCACGGGGGCAGTACGTC. As protein: CASGPRGQYV.